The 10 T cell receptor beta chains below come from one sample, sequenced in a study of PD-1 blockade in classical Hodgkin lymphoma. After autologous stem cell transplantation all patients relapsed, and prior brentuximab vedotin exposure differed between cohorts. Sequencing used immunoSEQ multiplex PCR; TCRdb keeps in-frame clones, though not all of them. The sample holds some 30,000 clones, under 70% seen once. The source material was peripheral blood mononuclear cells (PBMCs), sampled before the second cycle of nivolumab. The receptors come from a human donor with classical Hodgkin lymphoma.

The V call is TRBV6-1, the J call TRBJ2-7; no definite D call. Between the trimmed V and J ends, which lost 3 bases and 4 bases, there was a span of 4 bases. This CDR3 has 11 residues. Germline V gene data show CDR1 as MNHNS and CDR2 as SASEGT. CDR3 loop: CASSEGYEQYV. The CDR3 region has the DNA TGTGCCAGCAGTGAGGGTTACGAGCAGTACGTC.

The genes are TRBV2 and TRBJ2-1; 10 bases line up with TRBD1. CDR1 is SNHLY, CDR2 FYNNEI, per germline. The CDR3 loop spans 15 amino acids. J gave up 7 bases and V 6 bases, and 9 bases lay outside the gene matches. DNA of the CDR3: TGTGCCAGCAGCCGAGACAGGGGGCGAAGTAATGAGCAGTTCTTC. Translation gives CASSRDRGRSNEQFF.

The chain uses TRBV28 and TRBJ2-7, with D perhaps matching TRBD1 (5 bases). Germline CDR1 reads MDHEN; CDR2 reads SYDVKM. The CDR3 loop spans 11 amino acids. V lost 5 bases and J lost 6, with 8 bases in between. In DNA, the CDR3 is TGTGCCAGCAGTCAAGGGGTCGAGCAGTACTTC. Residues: CASSQGVEQYF.

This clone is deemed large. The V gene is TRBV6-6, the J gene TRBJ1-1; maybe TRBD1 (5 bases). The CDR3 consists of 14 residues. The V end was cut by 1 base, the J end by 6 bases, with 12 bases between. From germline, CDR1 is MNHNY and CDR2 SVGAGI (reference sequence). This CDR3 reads CASSYWGEKAEAFF. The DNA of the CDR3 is TGTGCCAGCAGTTACTGGGGGGAAAAAGCTGAAGCTTTCTTT.

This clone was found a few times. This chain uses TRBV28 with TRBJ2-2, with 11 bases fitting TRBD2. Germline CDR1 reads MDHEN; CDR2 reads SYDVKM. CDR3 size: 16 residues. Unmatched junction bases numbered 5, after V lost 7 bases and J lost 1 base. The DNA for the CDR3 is TGTGCCAGCAAGGCTAGCGGGGGGCAGAACACCGGGGAGCTGTTTTTT. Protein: CASKASGGQNTGELFF.

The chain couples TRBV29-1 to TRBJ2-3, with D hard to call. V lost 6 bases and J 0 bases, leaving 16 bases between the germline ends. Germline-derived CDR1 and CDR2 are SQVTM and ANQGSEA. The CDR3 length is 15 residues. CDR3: CSVSSPDRSTDTQYF. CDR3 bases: TGCAGCGTCAGTTCGCCGGACCGAAGCACAGATACGCAGTATTTT.

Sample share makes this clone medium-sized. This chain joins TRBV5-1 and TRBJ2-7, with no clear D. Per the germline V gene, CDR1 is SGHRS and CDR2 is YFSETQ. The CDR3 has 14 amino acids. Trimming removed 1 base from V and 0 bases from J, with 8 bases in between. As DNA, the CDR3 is TGCGCCAGCAGCTTGCCTAGTTCCTCCTACGAGCAGTACTTC. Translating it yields CASSLPSSSYEQYF.

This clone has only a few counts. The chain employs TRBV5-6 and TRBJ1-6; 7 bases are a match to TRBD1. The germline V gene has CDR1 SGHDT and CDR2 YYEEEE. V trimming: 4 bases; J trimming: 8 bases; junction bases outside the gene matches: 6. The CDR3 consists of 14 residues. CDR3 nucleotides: TGTGCCAGCAGCCACAGGGGCTGGGATTCACCCCTCCACTTT. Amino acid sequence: CASSHRGWDSPLHF.

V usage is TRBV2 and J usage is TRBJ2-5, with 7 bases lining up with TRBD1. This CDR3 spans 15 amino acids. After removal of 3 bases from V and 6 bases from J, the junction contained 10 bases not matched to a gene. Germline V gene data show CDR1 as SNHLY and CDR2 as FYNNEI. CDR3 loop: CASSEATGPRKTQYF. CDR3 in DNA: TGTGCCAGCAGTGAGGCGACAGGGCCTAGGAAGACCCAGTACTTC.

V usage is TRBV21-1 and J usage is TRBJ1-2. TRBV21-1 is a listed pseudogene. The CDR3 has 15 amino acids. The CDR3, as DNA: TGTGCCAGCACCGAGGATGGAGGGGTCGCCCCAGGCTACACCTTC. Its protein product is CASTEDGGVAPGYTF.